Given below is one TCR beta chain in context. This record belongs to a study of shared clonotypes between healthy human individuals. Germline V gives CDR1 SGHVS, CDR2 FNYEAQ. V dropped 5 bases and J dropped 6; count of bases not matched to a gene: 13. The length of the CDR3 is 15 residues. Assay: immunoSEQ multiplex PCR; the TCRdb copy retains only in-frame clones and omits some. Found here are some 1,400,000 clones, roughly 95% of them singletons; the top ten hold approximately 1.1%. The chain employs TRBV7-6 and TRBJ2-7, with 7 bases that match TRBD1. Sequenced material: naive CD4+ T cells sorted from blood. As to subset: CD45RA+ positively selected. This sequence originates from a man aged 25-40 years in good health. The CDR3 spells CASSVPRGGLGEQYF. The CDR3 DNA reads as TGTGCCAGCAGCGTCCCCAGAGGGGGCCTCGGCGAGCAGTACTTC.